This T cell receptor beta chain was sequenced during a study of T cell repertoires in cytomegalovirus infection. Points from the study as a whole: Clonotypes of TCR beta that were HLA-C-restricted and CMV-specific dominated the ex vivo response. Identification of carriers of CMV plus the relevant HLA was achieved through cumulative public TCR beta family frequency.

MiXCR was run by TCRdb on the reads, yielding one entry per CDR3 protein. The data contain some 200,000 distinct CDR3 sequences, approximately 19% of them seen just once; the ten biggest clones take up around 2.7%. Germline values: CDR1 WSHSY, CDR2 SAAADI. The CDR3 is 13 residues long. Trimming took 8 bases from V and 3 from J, leaving 13 bases between them. A remark on this clonotype: Its antigen is undetermined.

The source of this sequence is a human donor in good health (CMV status not recorded). Some clones in this sample may be carry-over from other donors' samples. Sequencing was done on a sample of PBMCs. The V and J genes are TRBV10-2 and TRBJ1-2; maybe TRBD1 (6 bases). The CDR3 loop reads CASSLDSHYGYTF. As DNA, the CDR3 is TGCGCCAGCTCCTTGGACAGCCACTATGGCTACACCTTC.